This section outlines one T cell receptor beta chain sequence together with its context. This same CDR3 is encoded by further DNA sequences in the sample. The CDR3 is made up of 14 amino acids. The ends were cut back, 2 bases at V and 2 bases at J, with 9 bases in the middle. Germline CDR1 SGHRS, CDR2 YFSETQ. The data were obtained in a study of shared clonotypes between healthy human individuals. Around 30,000 T cell genomes (300 ng DNA) went into each PBMC replicate. The assay was immunoSEQ multiplex PCR, and TCRdb's table has in-frame clones only and misses some. The top ten clones hold approximately 12% of a sample with about 480,000 clones, around 79% of them seen once.

The chain employs TRBV5-1 and TRBJ2-3; D unclear. The receptor's source is a woman in her thirties or forties in good health. Some clones in this sample may be carry-over from other donors' samples. The material sequenced was PBMCs. This chain's CDR3 is CASSFGRNTDTQYF. The CDR3 DNA reads TGCGCCAGCAGCTTCGGCAGGAACACAGATACGCAGTATTTT.